This T cell receptor beta chain was sequenced during a study of primary melanoma T cells and metastatic recurrence. Study-level information: These T2 to T4 primary melanomas had thickness greater than 1 mm. Study findings and constraints: A T-cell-mediated antitumor response in primary melanoma was only suggested. Combined with tumor thickness, T-cell fraction reportedly beat other histopathological additions.

Assay: immunoSEQ multiplex PCR; the TCRdb copy retains only in-frame clones and omits some. Of under 300 clones in the sample, 87% were seen once. This clone has only one observation. Its matching antigen is unknown. Deletions cut 0 bases from V and 7 bases from J, with 15 bases between. Looked up from germline, CDR1 is LNHNV and CDR2 is YYDKDF (reference sequence). This CDR3 is 16 amino acids long. The specimen was melanoma tumor tissue. This chain joins TRBV15 and TRBJ1-4, with D perhaps TRBD1 (6 bases). The receptor's source is a human donor with melanoma. CDR3 in DNA: TGTGCCACCAGCAGAGATCAGACCAGGGGCGGTGAAAAACTGTTTTTT. It specifies CATSRDQTRGGEKLFF.